The 21 T cell receptor beta chains in this list originate from one sample, sequenced in a study of blood T cell repertoires in COVID-19. The repertoire was sequenced with immunoSEQ multiplex PCR; TCRdb's copy has only in-frame clones and lacks some. This sample has about half a million clones, with about nine tenths found just once. Sequenced sample: PBMCs or T cells enriched from blood (not recorded which). The receptors were gathered from a woman aged 60-75 years who had recovered from COVID-19.

Points on this clone: The sample holds other DNA sequences that translate to the same CDR3. The chain links TRBV29-1 to TRBJ1-1; D may be TRBD1 (6 bases). This CDR3 comprises 11 residues. Germline CDR1 is SQVTM and CDR2 is ANQGSEA. V lost 6 bases and J 6 bases, leaving 11 bases between the germline ends. CDR3 sequence reads: CSVDSGAEAFF. The CDR3 nucleotides read TGCAGCGTCGACTCAGGGGCTGAAGCTTTCTTT.

The rearrangement uses TRBV7-8 and TRBJ1-2; TRBD1 might be the D (6 bases). The CDR3 is 14 amino acids. V lost 0 bases and J lost 7, with 12 bases in between. From germline, CDR1 is SGHVS and CDR2 FQNEAQ. CDR3 sequence reads: CASSLAPAGAGYTF. The CDR3, as DNA: TGTGCCAGCAGCTTAGCGCCTGCGGGGGCTGGCTACACCTTC.

This clone was seen once. This chain links TRBV5-1 with TRBJ1-3; D possibly corresponds to TRBD1 (5 bases). V lost 0 bases and J lost 7, with 11 bases in between. This CDR3 is built from 14 residues. CDR1 is SGHRS and CDR2 is YFSETQ in the germline V gene. The CDR3 spells CASSLAGQGNTIYF. CDR3 in DNA: TGCGCCAGCAGCTTGGCAGGGCAGGGCAACACCATATATTTT.

J is TRBJ2-3 and V is TRBV9; 7 bases fit TRBD2. This CDR3 has 15 amino acids. Germline CDR1 SGDLS, CDR2 YYNGEE. The V segment lost 4 bases and the J segment 2 bases; nucleotides outside the gene matches: 7. This CDR3 reads CASSSASGPTDTQYF. The CDR3 DNA sequence: TGTGCCAGCAGCTCCGCTAGCGGACCCACAGATACGCAGTATTTT.

V gene TRBV7-2 combines with J gene TRBJ2-1, with a weak D call TRBD2 (6 bases). There are 16 residues in the CDR3. Trimming cost V 5 bases and J 2 bases, with 16 bases left between them. Germline V gives CDR1 SGHTA, CDR2 FQGNSA. CDR3 loop: CASSTRGTLAYNEQFF. The CDR3 DNA reads TGTGCCAGCAGCACTCGGGGGACTCTTGCCTACAATGAGCAGTTCTTC.

The V gene is TRBV5-1, the J gene TRBJ2-7; 8 bases match TRBD1. CDR3 length: 15 residues. Germline V gene data show CDR1 as SGHRS and CDR2 as YFSETQ. Trimming at V came to 0 bases and at J to 0 bases, leaving 2 bases not matched to a gene. CDR3 in DNA: TGCGCCAGCAGCTTGGGGACAGGGCCCTCCTACGAGCAGTACGTC. Its translation: CASSLGTGPSYEQYV.

The rearrangement links TRBV5-8 to TRBJ1-2; possible D gene TRBD1, 6 bases. V was trimmed by 3 bases and J by 6 bases, leaving 15 bases between them. The CDR3 runs to 14 residues. Germline V gives CDR1 SGHTS, CDR2 YDEGEE. The CDR3 bases are TGTGCCAGCAGCTATCAAGTGGGGGCGGATGGCTACACCTTC. The encoded protein is CASSYQVGADGYTF.

The genes are TRBV5-4 and TRBJ2-3, with 10 bases lining up with TRBD1. Germline V gene sequence: CDR1 SGHNT, CDR2 YYREEE (reference sequence). Losses at the gene ends were 6 bases for V and 4 bases for J; bases not matched to a gene: 8. The CDR3 length is 15 residues. CDR3 DNA sequence: TGTGCCAGCACCCCGGGACAGGGGTTCGCAGATACGCAGTATTTT. Its translation is CASTPGQGFADTQYF.

This chain connects TRBV11-3 to TRBJ2-3; D perhaps matches TRBD2 (6 bases). The CDR3 loop spans 15 amino acids. V lost 3 bases and J lost 2, with 12 bases in between. The V gene's germline CDR1 is SGHNT and CDR2 YENEEA. The CDR3, as DNA: TGTGCCAGCAGCTTTTCAGGGACTGACACAGATACGCAGTATTTT. Translated: CASSFSGTDTDTQYF.

The gene calls are TRBV6-5 and TRBJ2-5, with TRBD2 matching over 7 bases. Germline CDR1 reads MNHEY; CDR2 reads SVGAGI. With 7 bases clipped from V and 4 bases from J, the junction kept 6 bases outside the gene matches. This CDR3 has 13 residues. CDR3 sequence reads: CASKKAGTETQYF. As DNA, the CDR3 is TGTGCCAGCAAAAAAGCGGGGACAGAGACCCAGTACTTC.

The chain is built from TRBV11-2 and TRBJ2-2, with a weak D call TRBD2 (6 bases). The length of the CDR3 is 13 residues. CDR1 and CDR2 (germline): SGHAT, FQNNGV. The V and J ends lost 5 bases and 7 bases respectively, with 11 bases between them. This CDR3 is CASSPRGVGELFF. CDR3 sequence (DNA): TGTGCCAGCAGCCCGCGGGGAGTCGGGGAGCTGTTTTTT.

J is TRBJ2-6 and V is TRBV4-1, with TRBD1 identical over 7 bases. Trimming removed 3 bases from V and 0 bases from J; junction bases left unmatched: 11. In germline, CDR1 is MGHRA, CDR2 YSYEKL. CDR3 length: 19 residues. CDR3 sequence (DNA): TGCGCCAGCAGCCAGTCGAATGGACAGGTTCTCTCTGGGGCCAACGTCCTGACTTTC. Protein sequence: CASSQSNGQVLSGANVLTF.

The V and J genes are TRBV7-2 and TRBJ2-7, with 7 bases lining up with TRBD1. CDR1 is SGHTA, CDR2 FQGNSA, per germline. The V segment lost 1 base and the J segment 3 bases; nucleotides outside the gene matches: 6. The CDR3 covers 15 residues. The chain's CDR3 is CASSLGWDRSYEQYV. The DNA for the CDR3 is TGTGCCAGCAGCTTAGGATGGGACAGAAGCTACGAGCAGTACGTC.

This chain connects TRBV3-1 (or the pseudogene TRBV3-2) to TRBJ1-1, with unresolved D. Germline values: CDR1 LGHDT, CDR2 YNNKEL (reference sequence). This CDR3 spans 14 amino acids. V was trimmed by 5 bases and J by 3 bases, leaving 13 bases between them. CDR3 in amino acids: CASSTSPGDTEAFF. The CDR3 DNA is TGTGCCAGCAGCACTAGCCCTGGGGACACTGAAGCTTTCTTT.

In regard to this clone: The sample holds other DNA sequences that translate to the same CDR3. The rearrangement links TRBV18 to TRBJ1-5, with D perhaps matching TRBD1 (5 bases). Germline values: CDR1 KGHSH, CDR2 LQKENI. The V gene lost 3 bases and the J gene lost 6 bases, with 9 bases spanning the gap. The CDR3 totals 13 residues. For the CDR3, the DNA is TGTGCCAGCTCACCCGGGGGGGGTCAGCCCCAGCATTTT. Translation gives CASSPGGGQPQHF.

DNA of the CDR3: TGTGCCAGCAGCCACGGCGGGCGCAACTCCTACGAGCAGTACTTC. Protein: CASSHGGRNSYEQYF. The chain couples TRBV6-5 to TRBJ2-7; TRBD2 is a possible D gene (5 bases). The germline CDR1 and CDR2 sequences are MNHEY and SVGAGI. This CDR3 is built from 15 residues. Between the trimmed V and J ends, which lost 6 bases and 0 bases, there was a span of 15 bases.

The V call is TRBV24-1, the J call TRBJ2-6, with D possibly matching TRBD2 (7 bases). V was shortened by 6 bases and J by 4 bases, with 21 bases between the two germline ends. The CDR3 is 18 amino acids. Germline V lookup: CDR1 KGHDR, CDR2 SFDVKD. The CDR3 DNA follows: TGTGCCACCAGTTCCGCTAGGGCGGCGGGGGCCGGGGCCAACGTCCTGACTTTC. Protein sequence: CATSSARAAGAGANVLTF.

The chain uses TRBV5-5 and TRBJ2-2, with a weak D call TRBD1 (5 bases). This CDR3 region has 14 residues. Looked up from germline, CDR1 is SGHKS and CDR2 is YYEKEE (reference sequence). The V end lost 2 bases, the J end lost 6 bases, and 11 bases lay between the germline ends. The CDR3 bases are TGTGCCAGCAGCTTTGTTATGGGGCCCGGGGAGCTGTTTTTT. Translated, it gives CASSFVMGPGELFF.

CDR3 DNA: TGTGCCAGTACGGGACACGAAAATTCACCCCTCCACTTT. Encoded protein: CASTGHENSPLHF. The chain combines TRBV19 with TRBJ1-6; D is perhaps TRBD1 (6 bases). Germline V gives CDR1 LNHDA, CDR2 SQIVND (reference sequence). The CDR3 extends over 13 amino acids. Trimming left V 7 bases short and J 7 bases short, with 11 bases between.

The count of this clone is one. The rearrangement links TRBV7-2 to TRBJ2-1; perhaps TRBD1 as D (5 bases). CDR3 length: 16 residues. The V gene's germline CDR1 is SGHTA and CDR2 FQGNSA. The V end was cut by 2 bases, the J end by 1 base, with 12 bases between. The CDR3 region has the DNA TGTGCCAGCAGCTTAAAGGGTCAGGGATCCTACAATGAGCAGTTCTTC. Amino acids: CASSLKGQGSYNEQFF.

J is TRBJ2-1 and V is TRBV9; 8 bases are shared with TRBD1. V trimming: 4 bases; J trimming: 3 bases; junction bases outside the gene matches: 6. The CDR3 is made up of 15 amino acids. Germline V lookup: CDR1 SGDLS, CDR2 YYNGEE. In DNA, the CDR3 is TGTGCCAGCAGCTATACCGGGACAGGCTACAATGAGCAGTTCTTC. Protein product: CASSYTGTGYNEQFF. Full variable domain (remainder filled in from reference TRBV9 and TRBJ2-1): DSGVTQTPKHLITATGQRVTLRCSPRSGDLSVYWYQQSLDQGLQFLIQYYNGEERAKGNILERFSAQQFPDLHSELNLSSLELGDSALYFCASSYTGTGYNEQFFGPGTRLTVL.